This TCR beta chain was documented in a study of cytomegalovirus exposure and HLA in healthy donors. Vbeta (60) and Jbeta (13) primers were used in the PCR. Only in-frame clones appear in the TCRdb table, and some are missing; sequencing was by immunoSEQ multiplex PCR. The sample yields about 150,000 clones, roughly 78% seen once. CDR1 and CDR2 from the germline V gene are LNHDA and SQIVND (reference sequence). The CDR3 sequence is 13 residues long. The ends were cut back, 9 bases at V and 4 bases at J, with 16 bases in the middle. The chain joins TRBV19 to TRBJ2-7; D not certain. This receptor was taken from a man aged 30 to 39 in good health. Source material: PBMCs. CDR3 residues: CARGESRPYEQYF. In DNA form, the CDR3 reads TGTGCCAGAGGAGAATCGAGGCCGTACGAGCAGTACTTC.